This T cell receptor (beta chain) was captured in a study of T cell clonality in common variable immunodeficiency. Study-wide findings and caveats: CVID subjects shared fewer TCRbeta clones than healthy controls did. Reportedly, TCR beta sequences from common variable immunodeficiency showed fewer deletions and N-nucleotide insertions.

Regarding this clone: The antigen remains unidentified. The read terminates 3 residues before the CDR3 end, so the remaining end is supplied by the germline J gene.

TCRdb keeps only in-frame clones here, not all; method: immunoSEQ multiplex PCR. Altogether roughly 42,000 clones were found in the sample, and no singletons occur. Losses at the gene ends were 2 bases for V and 8 bases for J; bases not matched to a gene: 7. The CDR3 has 15 residues. Germline values: CDR1 SEHNR, CDR2 FQNEAQ (reference sequence). No CVID subject was ill or on immunomodulatory drugs when sampled. Donors gave roughly 4.5 to 8.5 ml heparinized peripheral whole blood. The sample was peripheral blood mononuclear cells. The sequence was obtained from a human donor with common variable immunodeficiency. The chain employs TRBV7-9 and TRBJ1-4, with TRBD1 matching over 8 bases. CDR3 in amino acids: CASSLPTGVGEKLFF. The part of the CDR3 DNA that was read is TGTGCCAGCAGCTTACCGACAGGGGTGGGGGAAAAA. The whole variable domain, filled in from reference TRBV7-9 and TRBJ1-4, reads DTGVSQNPRHKITKRGQNVTFRCDPISEHNRLYWYRQTLGQGPEFLTYFQNEAQLEKSRLLSDRFSAERPKGSFSTLEIQRTEQGDSAMYLCASSLPTGVGEKLFFGSGTQLSVL.